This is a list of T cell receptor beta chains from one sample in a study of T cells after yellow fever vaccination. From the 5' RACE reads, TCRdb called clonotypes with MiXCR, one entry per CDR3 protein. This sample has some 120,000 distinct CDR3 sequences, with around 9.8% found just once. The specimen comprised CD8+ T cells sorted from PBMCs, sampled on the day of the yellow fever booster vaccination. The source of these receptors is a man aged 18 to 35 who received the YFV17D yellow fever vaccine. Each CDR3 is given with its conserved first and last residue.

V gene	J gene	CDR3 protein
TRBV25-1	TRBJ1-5	CASSPGTGLNQPQHF
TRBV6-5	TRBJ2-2	CAAQEGTGELFF
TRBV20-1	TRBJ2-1	CSAKGPINEQFF
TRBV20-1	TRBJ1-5	CSAQAVNQPQHF
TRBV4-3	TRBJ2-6	CASSQDGRSSGANVLTF
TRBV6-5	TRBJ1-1	CASSYSTGVWSEAFF
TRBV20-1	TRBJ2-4	CSAIPAKLAKNIQYF
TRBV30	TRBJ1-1	CAWVQQGWNTEAFF
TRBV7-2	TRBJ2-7	CASSLLGQGNEQYF
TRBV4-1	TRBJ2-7	CASSADGLRGEQYF
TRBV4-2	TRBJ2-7	CASSQDGTGPYEQYF
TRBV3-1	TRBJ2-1	CASSQDVGIGSYNEQFF
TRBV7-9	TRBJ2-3	CASSHPEGWTQYF
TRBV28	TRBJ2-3	CASSAQGLGNTDTQYF
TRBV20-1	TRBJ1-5	CSARETRKGIGNQPQHF
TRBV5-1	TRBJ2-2	CASSPAPGVRTGELFF